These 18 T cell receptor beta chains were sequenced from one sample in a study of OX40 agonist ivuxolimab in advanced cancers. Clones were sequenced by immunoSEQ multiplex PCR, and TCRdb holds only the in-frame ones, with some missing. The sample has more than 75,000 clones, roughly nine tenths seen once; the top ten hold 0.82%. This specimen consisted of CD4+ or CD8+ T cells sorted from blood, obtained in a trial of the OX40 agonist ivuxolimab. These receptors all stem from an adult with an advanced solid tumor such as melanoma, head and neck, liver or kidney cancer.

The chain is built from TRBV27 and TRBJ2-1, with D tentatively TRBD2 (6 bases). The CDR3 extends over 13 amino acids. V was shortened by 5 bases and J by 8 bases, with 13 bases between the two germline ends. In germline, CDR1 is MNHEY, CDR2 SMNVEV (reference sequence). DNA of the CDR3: TGTGCCAGCAGTAGGAGGGCCGGCTATGAGCAGTTCTTC. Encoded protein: CASSRRAGYEQFF.

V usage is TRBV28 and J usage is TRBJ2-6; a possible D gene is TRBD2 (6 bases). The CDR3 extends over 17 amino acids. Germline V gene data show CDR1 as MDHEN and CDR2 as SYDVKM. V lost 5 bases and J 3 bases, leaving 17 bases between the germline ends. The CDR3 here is CASSPPGGAGGANVLTF. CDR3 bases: TGTGCCAGCAGTCCCCCAGGAGGGGCCGGTGGGGCCAACGTCCTGACTTTC.

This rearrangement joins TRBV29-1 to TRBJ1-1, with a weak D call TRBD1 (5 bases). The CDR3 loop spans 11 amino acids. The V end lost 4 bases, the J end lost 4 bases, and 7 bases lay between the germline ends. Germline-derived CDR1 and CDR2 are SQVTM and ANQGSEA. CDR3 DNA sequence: TGCAGCGTTGGGGGGGGCACTGAAGCTTTCTTT. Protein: CSVGGGTEAFF.

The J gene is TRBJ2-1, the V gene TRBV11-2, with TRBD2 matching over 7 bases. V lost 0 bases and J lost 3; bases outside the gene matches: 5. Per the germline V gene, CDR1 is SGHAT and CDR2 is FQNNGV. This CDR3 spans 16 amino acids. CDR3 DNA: TGTGCCAGCAGCTTAGAGGCAGGGAGGGTCTACAATGAGCAGTTCTTC. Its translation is CASSLEAGRVYNEQFF.

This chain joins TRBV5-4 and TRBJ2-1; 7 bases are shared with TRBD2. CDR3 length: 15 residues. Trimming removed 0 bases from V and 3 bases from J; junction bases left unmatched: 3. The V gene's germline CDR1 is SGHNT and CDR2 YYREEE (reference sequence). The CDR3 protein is CASSLGGSIYNEQFF. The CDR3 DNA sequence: TGTGCCAGCAGCTTGGGCGGGAGCATCTACAATGAGCAGTTCTTC.

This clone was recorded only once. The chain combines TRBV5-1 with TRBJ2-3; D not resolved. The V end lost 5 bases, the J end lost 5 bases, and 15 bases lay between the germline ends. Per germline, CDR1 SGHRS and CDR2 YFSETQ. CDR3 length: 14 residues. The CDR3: CASRSTIVLDTQYF. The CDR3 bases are TGCGCCAGCAGGTCAACTATCGTCCTAGATACGCAGTATTTT.

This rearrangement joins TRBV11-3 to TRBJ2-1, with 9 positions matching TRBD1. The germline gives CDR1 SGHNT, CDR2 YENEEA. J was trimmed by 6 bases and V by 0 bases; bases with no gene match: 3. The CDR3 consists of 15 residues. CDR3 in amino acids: CASSLDPGQGNEQFF. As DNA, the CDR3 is TGTGCCAGCAGCTTAGATCCGGGACAGGGCAATGAGCAGTTCTTC.

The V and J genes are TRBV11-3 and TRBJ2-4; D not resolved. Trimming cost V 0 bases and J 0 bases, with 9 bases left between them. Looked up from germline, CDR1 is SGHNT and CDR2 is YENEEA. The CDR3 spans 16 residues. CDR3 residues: CASSLDPRVAKNIQYF. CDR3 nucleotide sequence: TGTGCCAGCAGCTTAGATCCCCGGGTAGCCAAAAACATTCAGTACTTC.

The CDR3 is CASGTGAVREKLFF. CDR3 coding DNA: TGCGCCAGCGGCACCGGGGCGGTGCGAGAAAAACTGTTTTTT. This chain joins TRBV5-1 and TRBJ1-4, with D possibly matching TRBD1 (5 bases). V lost 7 bases, J lost 8 bases, and 18 bases lay in between. Germline V gives CDR1 SGHRS, CDR2 YFSETQ. CDR3 size: 14 residues.

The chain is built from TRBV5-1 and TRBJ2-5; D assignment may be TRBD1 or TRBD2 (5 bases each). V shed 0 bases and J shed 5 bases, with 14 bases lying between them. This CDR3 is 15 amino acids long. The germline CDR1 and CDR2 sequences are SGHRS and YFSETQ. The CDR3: CASSLGGTPGETQYF. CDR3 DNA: TGCGCCAGCAGCTTGGGGGGGACCCCCGGGGAGACCCAGTACTTC.

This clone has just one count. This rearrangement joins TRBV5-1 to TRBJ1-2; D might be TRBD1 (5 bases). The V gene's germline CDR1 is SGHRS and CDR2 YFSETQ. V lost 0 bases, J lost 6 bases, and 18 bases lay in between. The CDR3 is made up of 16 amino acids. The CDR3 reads CASSLEGGTQRNGYTF. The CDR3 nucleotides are TGCGCCAGCAGCTTGGAAGGTGGGACCCAACGGAATGGCTACACCTTC.

CDR3 DNA: TGTGCCAGCAGTTTAAAGGGGACGGCTCGGGGGAGGAACACTGAAGCTTTCTTT. Amino acid sequence: CASSLKGTARGRNTEAFF. This chain links TRBV27 with TRBJ1-1; D might be TRBD1 (5 bases). The germline CDR1 and CDR2 sequences are MNHEY and SMNVEV (reference sequence). Trimming left V 2 bases short and J 1 base short, with 20 bases between. The CDR3 sequence is 18 residues long.

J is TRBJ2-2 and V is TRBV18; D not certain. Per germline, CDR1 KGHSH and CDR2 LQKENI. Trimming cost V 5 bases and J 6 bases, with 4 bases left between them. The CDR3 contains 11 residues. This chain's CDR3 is CASSEPGELFF. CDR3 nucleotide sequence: TGTGCCAGCTCAGAACCCGGGGAGCTGTTTTTT.

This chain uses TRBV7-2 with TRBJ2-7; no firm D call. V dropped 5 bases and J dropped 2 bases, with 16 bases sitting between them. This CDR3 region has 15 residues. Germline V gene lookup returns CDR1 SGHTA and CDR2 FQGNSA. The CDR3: CASSHTHGYTYEQYF. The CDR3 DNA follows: TGTGCCAGCAGCCATACCCACGGGTATACCTACGAGCAGTACTTC.

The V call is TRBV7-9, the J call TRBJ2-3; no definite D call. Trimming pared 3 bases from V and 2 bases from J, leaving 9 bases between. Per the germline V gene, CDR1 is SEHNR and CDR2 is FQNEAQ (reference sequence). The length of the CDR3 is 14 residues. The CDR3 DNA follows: TGTGCCAGCAGCTTGGGTGACTCCACAGATACGCAGTATTTT. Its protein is CASSLGDSTDTQYF. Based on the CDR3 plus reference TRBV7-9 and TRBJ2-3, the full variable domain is DTGVSQNPRHKITKRGQNVTFRCDPISEHNRLYWYRQTLGQGPEFLTYFQNEAQLEKSRLLSDRFSAERPKGSFSTLEIQRTEQGDSAMYLCASSLGDSTDTQYFGPGTRLTVL.

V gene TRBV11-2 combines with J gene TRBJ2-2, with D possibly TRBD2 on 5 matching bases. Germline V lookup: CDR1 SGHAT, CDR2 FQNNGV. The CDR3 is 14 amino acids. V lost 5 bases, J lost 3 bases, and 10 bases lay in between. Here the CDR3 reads CASSTRRDTGELFF. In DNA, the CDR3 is TGTGCCAGCAGCACTAGGCGGGACACCGGGGAGCTGTTTTTT.

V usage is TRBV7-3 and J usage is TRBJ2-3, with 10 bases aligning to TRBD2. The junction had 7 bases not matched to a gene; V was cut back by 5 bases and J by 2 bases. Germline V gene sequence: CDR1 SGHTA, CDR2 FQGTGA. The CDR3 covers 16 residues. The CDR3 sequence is CASSPGTSETTDTQYF. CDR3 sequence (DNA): TGTGCCAGCAGCCCCGGGACTAGCGAGACCACAGATACGCAGTATTTT.

As DNA, the CDR3 is TGTGCCAGCAGCTTAGATAGGTCCAGCGTTCAGTTCTTC. This codes for CASSLDRSSVQFF. The V call is TRBV11-2, the J call TRBJ2-1; no clear D gene. This CDR3 spans 13 amino acids. Germline V CDR1 and CDR2: SGHAT, FQNNGV. Trimming left V 0 bases short and J 13 bases short, with 13 bases between.